The clone carrying this T cell receptor (beta chain) appeared a few times. The antigen remains unidentified. The sample is drawn from a study of naive CD8 T cells in extremely preterm neonates. Study-wide results and limits: Preterm CDR3s were shorter than older groups', with fewer N additions and less trimming.

Samples were taken at extremely preterm deliveries at 23-27 weeks of gestation. Sorted naive CD8+ T cell numbers ranged ~17,000 to ~100,000. Produced via immunoSEQ multiplex PCR; TCRdb's table is partial and in-frame only. This sample yields about 23,000 clones, of which more than 70% are seen a single time; 0.7% to 1% belongs to the top ten. Germline CDR1 is SGDLS and CDR2 is YYNGEE. This CDR3 has 13 amino acids. Trimming removed 0 bases at V and 2 bases at J, with 5 bases between. Sequenced material: naive CD8+ T cells from cord blood. The chain couples TRBV9 to TRBJ1-1; weak D call: TRBD1 (5 bases). This TCR was sampled from a boy who was born preterm. The CDR3 DNA is TGTGCCAGCAGCGTAGGGGACAACACTGAAGCTTTCTTT. Residues: CASSVGDNTEAFF.